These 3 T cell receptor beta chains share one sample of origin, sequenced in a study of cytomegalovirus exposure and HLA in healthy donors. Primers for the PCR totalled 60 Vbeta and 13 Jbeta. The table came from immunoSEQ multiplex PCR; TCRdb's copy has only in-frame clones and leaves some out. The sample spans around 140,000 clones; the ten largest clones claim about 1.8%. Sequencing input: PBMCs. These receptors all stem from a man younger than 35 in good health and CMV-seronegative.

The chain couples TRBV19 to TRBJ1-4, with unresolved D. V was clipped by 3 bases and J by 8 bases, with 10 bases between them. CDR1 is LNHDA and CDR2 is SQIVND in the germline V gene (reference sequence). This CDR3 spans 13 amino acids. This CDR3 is CASSIVMEEKLFF. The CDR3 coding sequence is TGTGCCAGTAGTATCGTCATGGAGGAAAAACTGTTTTTT.

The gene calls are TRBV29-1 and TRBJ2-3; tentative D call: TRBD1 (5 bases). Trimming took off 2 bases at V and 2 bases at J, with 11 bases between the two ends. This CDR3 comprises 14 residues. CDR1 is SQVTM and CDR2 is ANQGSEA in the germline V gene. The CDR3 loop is CSVEPGFHTDTQYF. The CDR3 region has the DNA TGCAGCGTTGAACCAGGGTTTCACACAGATACGCAGTATTTT.

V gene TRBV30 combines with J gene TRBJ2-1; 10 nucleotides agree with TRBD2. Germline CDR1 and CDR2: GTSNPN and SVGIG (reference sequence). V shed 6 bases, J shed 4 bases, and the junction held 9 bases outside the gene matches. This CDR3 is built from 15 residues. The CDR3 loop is CACPQSSGGYNEQFF. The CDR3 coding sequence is TGTGCCTGCCCCCAGAGTAGCGGGGGGTACAATGAGCAGTTCTTC.